The present TCR beta chain was sequenced within a study of blood T cell repertoires in COVID-19. Sequencing used immunoSEQ multiplex PCR; TCRdb keeps in-frame clones, though not all of them. The table lists about 140,000 clones, roughly 84% of them singletons. V was pared by 2 bases and J by 4 bases, with 15 bases between. The CDR3 consists of 16 residues. The V gene's germline CDR1 is KGHSH and CDR2 LQKENI. The sequenced material came from PBMCs or T cells enriched from blood (not recorded which). The sequence derives from a man in his forties with acute COVID-19. The V gene is TRBV18, the J gene TRBJ2-1, with D perhaps TRBD1 (5 bases). Here the CDR3 DNA reads TGTGCCAGCTCACCAGGCACCACAGGAATATACAATGAGCAGTTCTTC. This sequence encodes CASSPGTTGIYNEQFF.